This T cell receptor (beta chain) was obtained from a study of shared clonotypes between healthy human individuals. Healthy HIV-negative adults with no recent acute infections or vaccinations were recruited as donors. Germline lookup yields CDR1 LGHNA and CDR2 YSLEER. This CDR3 comprises 13 residues. The deep-level immunoSEQ assay was used. On ten immunoSEQ deep assay plates, unsorted PBMC DNA was sequenced. Authors' data handling: Filtering differed for immunoSEQ, which gave only junction sequences without quality scores. Some clones are missing from TCRdb's copy, which holds only in-frame ones; the method was immunoSEQ multiplex PCR. V and J calls plus clone size are reproduced from that table; the DNA served to infer D and trimming. The sample lists about 520,000 clones; approximately 84% were seen once. Comment on this clone: A read error is the likely source, as a far larger clone sits one nucleotide away.

This chain joins TRBV4-3 and TRBJ1-2, with 9 bases that match TRBD1. This TCR was recovered from a woman aged 40 to 49 in good health. Some clones in this sample may be carry-over from other donors' samples. The sample taken for sequencing was PBMCs. The CDR3 region has the DNA TGCGCCGGCAGCCCGGGACAGGGCTTAGGCTACACCTTC. This translates into CAGSPGQGLGYTF.